The TCR beta chain described here comes from a study of OX40 agonist ivuxolimab in advanced cancers. At the level of the study: Those enrolled were 80% to 85% male, with a mean age of around 55 years and ages from roughly 20 to 90.

Germline V gene lookup returns CDR1 MNHNS and CDR2 SASEGT. V was clipped by 5 bases and J by 4 bases; unmatched bases: 6. The CDR3 is made up of 15 amino acids. Findings and caveats of the study: The study did not work out the antigen specificity of the expanded peripheral T cells.

Regarding this clone: Its antigen is as yet unknown.

Excluded were patients having autoimmune disease history or systemic immunosuppression. The repertoire was sequenced with immunoSEQ multiplex PCR; TCRdb's copy has only in-frame clones and lacks some. The profile shows approximately 90,000 clones, around 85% of them singletons. The chain recombines TRBV6-1 with TRBJ2-2; 8 positions match TRBD1. This receptor was taken from an adult with an advanced solid tumor such as melanoma, head and neck, liver or kidney cancer. Here the sequenced sample was CD4+ or CD8+ T cells sorted from blood, taken in a trial of the OX40 agonist ivuxolimab. The DNA of the CDR3 is TGTGCCAGCAGTTCCCGGACAGGGCTCACCGGGGAGCTGTTTTTT. Its translation is CASSSRTGLTGELFF.